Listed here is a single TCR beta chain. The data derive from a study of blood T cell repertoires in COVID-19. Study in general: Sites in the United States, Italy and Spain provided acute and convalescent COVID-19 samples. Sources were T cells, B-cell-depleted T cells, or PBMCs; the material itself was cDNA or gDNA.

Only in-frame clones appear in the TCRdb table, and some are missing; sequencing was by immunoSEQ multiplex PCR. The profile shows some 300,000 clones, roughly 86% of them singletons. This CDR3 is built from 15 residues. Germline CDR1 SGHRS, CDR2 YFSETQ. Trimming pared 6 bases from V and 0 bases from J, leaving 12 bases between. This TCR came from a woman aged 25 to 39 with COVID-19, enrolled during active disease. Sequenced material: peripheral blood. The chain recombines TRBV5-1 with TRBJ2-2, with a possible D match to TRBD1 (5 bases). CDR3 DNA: TGCGCCAGCAATCGCGGACAAACGAACACCGGGGAGCTGTTTTTT. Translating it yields CASNRGQTNTGELFF.